This passage covers 2 T cell receptor beta chains from one sample sequenced in a study of blood T cell repertoires in COVID-19 (dated by TCRdb to the early 2020s). Library creation used the immunoSEQ multiplex PCR assay. The clones in this table, taken by TCRdb from immuneACCESS, are in-frame only. Not every clone is retained; where verified, under half of the shortfall comes from an unresolved V gene, and the cause of the rest is unknown. This sample comprises 150,000 to 200,000 clones, around 90% of them detected only once. Around 7% of the sample is held by the ten biggest clonotypes. Specimen: peripheral blood. Receptors were obtained from a middle-aged man with acute or convalescent COVID-19.

The chain carries TRBV5-4 and TRBJ1-1; D is unresolved. The V end was cut by 0 bases, the J end by 2 bases, with 11 bases between. The germline V gene encodes CDR1 SGHNT and CDR2 YYREEE (reference sequence). The CDR3 sequence is 15 residues long. The CDR3 sequence is CASSLESGRNTEAFF. In DNA, the CDR3 is TGTGCCAGCAGCTTGGAGTCCGGTAGAAACACTGAAGCTTTCTTT.

This sequence joins TRBV19 and TRBJ2-3, with D possibly TRBD1 on 6 matching bases. The V end lost 3 bases, the J end lost 4 bases, and 14 bases lay between the germline ends. CDR1 is LNHDA, CDR2 SQIVND, per germline (reference sequence). This CDR3 is 15 amino acids long. The CDR3 nucleotides read TGTGCCAGTAGTATTGGGGGCGTTGGCCCAGATACGCAGTATTTT. Amino acids: CASSIGGVGPDTQYF.